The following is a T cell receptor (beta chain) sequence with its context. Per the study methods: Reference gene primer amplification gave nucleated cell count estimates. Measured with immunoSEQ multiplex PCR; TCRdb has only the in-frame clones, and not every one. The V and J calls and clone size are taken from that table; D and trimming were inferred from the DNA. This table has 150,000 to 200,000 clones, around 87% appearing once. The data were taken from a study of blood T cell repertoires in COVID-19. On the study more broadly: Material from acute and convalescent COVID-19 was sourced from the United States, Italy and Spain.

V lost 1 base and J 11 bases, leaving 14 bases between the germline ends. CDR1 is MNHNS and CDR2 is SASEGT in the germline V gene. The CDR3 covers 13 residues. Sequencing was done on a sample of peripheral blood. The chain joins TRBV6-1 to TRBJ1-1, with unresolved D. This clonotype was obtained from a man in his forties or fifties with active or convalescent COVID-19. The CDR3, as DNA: TGTGCCAGCAGTGAAGGGGGAGGGTTTGGGGCTTTCTTT. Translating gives CASSEGGGFGAFF.